These 17 T cell receptor beta chains came from one sample sequenced in a study of shared clonotypes between healthy human individuals. Assay used: immunoSEQ multiplex PCR; TCRdb lists only in-frame clones, some missing. The sample has some 1.5 million clones; around 97% are singletons. Material for sequencing was naive CD4+ T cells sorted from blood. Subset reported: CD45RA+ positively selected. Every receptor here comes from a man younger than 45 in good health.

The chain uses TRBV5-4 and TRBJ1-1, with D possibly TRBD1 on 5 matching bases. Germline CDR1 is SGHNT and CDR2 is YYREEE (reference sequence). V was cut by 0 bases and J by 7 bases, with 19 bases left in between. The CDR3 is 16 amino acids. CDR3 nucleotide sequence: TGTGCCAGCAGCTTGGGCGGGGGGGGACCGGTGAGTGAAGCTTTCTTT. It yields the protein CASSLGGGGPVSEAFF.

This chain connects TRBV2 to TRBJ1-5; 10 nucleotides align to TRBD1. Germline-derived CDR1 and CDR2 are SNHLY and FYNNEI. This CDR3 comprises 16 residues. V was clipped by 5 bases and J by 2 bases; unmatched bases: 6. CDR3: CASSSGTGARNQPQHF. In DNA, the CDR3 is TGTGCCAGCAGTTCTGGGACAGGGGCGCGCAATCAGCCCCAGCATTTT.

As regards this clone: The same CDR3 arises from other DNA sequences in this sample as well. The V and J genes are TRBV5-4 and TRBJ2-7, with 7 bases lining up with TRBD2. This CDR3 comprises 15 residues. The V and J ends lost 0 bases and 1 base, in that order; junction bases with no gene match: 4. CDR1 SGHNT and CDR2 YYREEE come from the germline V gene (reference sequence). The DNA for the CDR3 is TGTGCCAGCAGCTTGGGCGGGAGAGGTTCCTACGAGCAGTACTTC. Protein: CASSLGGRGSYEQYF.

The V call is TRBV15, the J call TRBJ1-1, with 12 bases fitting TRBD1. With V trimmed by 11 bases and J by 4 bases, 8 bases remained unmatched. Germline V gene lookup returns CDR1 LNHNV and CDR2 YYDKDF (reference sequence). CDR3 length equals 14 residues. CDR3 in DNA: TGTGCCGCCGGGACAGGGGGCCTCGGCACTGAAGCTTTCTTT. It yields the protein CAAGTGGLGTEAFF. The full variable domain, its missing parts supplied by reference TRBV15 and TRBJ1-1, is DAMVIQNPRYQVTQFGKPVTLSCSQTLNHNVMYWYQQKSSQAPKLLFHYYDKDFNNEADTPDNFQSRRPNTSFCFLDIRSPGLGDTAMYLCAAGTGGLGTEAFFGQGTRLTVV.

Turning to this clone: Here the CDR3 omits its conserved ending phenylalanine or tryptophan, so a read error is the likely source. The chain carries TRBV18 and TRBJ2-7; the D gene is possibly TRBD2 (5 bases). CDR3 length: 15 amino acids. The germline gives CDR1 KGHSH, CDR2 LQKENI. V was clipped by 0 bases and J by 2 bases, with 11 bases between them. For the CDR3, the DNA is TGTGCCAGCTCACCACCGGGTGGGAGTGCCTACGAGCAGTACCTC. Translation: CASSPPGGSAYEQYL.

Notes on this clone: Other DNA sequences in the same sample also yield this CDR3. This chain joins TRBV5-1 and TRBJ2-2; perhaps TRBD1 as D (6 bases). This CDR3 has 12 residues. CDR1 and CDR2 (germline): SGHRS, YFSETQ. V lost 2 bases and J lost 7, with 6 bases in between. DNA of the CDR3: TGCGCCAGCAGCTTAGGGGGCGGGGAGCTGTTTTTT. Amino acid sequence: CASSLGGGELFF.

The CDR3 nucleotides are TGCGCCAGCAGGCTTTCAGTAGGAGGAAACACCATATATTTT. Translation gives CASRLSVGGNTIYF. V usage is TRBV23-1 and J usage is TRBJ1-3; D gene ambiguous. TRBV23-1 is classed as an ORF, of uncertain function. The CDR3 is 14 residues long. Trimming took 6 bases from V and 4 from J, leaving 13 bases between them.

This clone was counted a single time. The chain carries TRBV29-1 and TRBJ2-1; 7 bases are a match to TRBD2. CDR1 and CDR2 (germline): SQVTM, ANQGSEA. V shed 0 bases, J shed 4 bases, and the junction held 0 bases outside the gene matches. The CDR3 is 13 amino acids. The CDR3 spells CSVEDSGYNEQFF. CDR3 nucleotide sequence: TGCAGCGTTGAAGATAGCGGGTACAATGAGCAGTTCTTC.

The V call is TRBV27, the J call TRBJ2-5; D may be TRBD2 (6 bases). The CDR3 spans 16 residues. V dropped 8 bases and J dropped 1 base, with 20 bases sitting between them. The germline V gene has CDR1 MNHEY and CDR2 SMNVEV (reference sequence). The CDR3 is CASSQGLKAAQETQYF. In DNA form, the CDR3 reads TGTGCCAGCTCACAAGGACTAAAAGCCGCCCAAGAGACCCAGTACTTC.

The gene calls are TRBV7-2 and TRBJ2-3; weak D call: TRBD1 (6 bases). The germline gives CDR1 SGHTA, CDR2 FQGNSA. The CDR3 has 15 amino acids. V was clipped by 3 bases and J by 3 bases, with 13 bases between them. CDR3 loop: CASSLDSNPTDTQYF. The CDR3 DNA sequence: TGTGCCAGCAGCTTGGACAGTAACCCAACAGATACGCAGTATTTT.

In regard to this clone: Different DNA sequences within this sample yield the same CDR3. V is TRBV11-2 and J is TRBJ2-5; no reliable D call. The germline V and J ends were trimmed by 3 bases and 0 bases, with 5 bases remaining between them. The length of the CDR3 is 13 residues. Germline V gives CDR1 SGHAT, CDR2 FQNNGV. CDR3 in amino acids: CASSFGYQETQYF. The CDR3 nucleotides are TGTGCCAGCAGCTTTGGGTACCAAGAGACCCAGTACTTC.

CDR3 sequence (DNA): TGTGCCACGATCCGGGACAGGGCTGGGGCCAACGTCCTGACTTTC. This translates into CATIRDRAGANVLTF. The rearrangement joins TRBV15 to TRBJ2-6, with TRBD1 identical over 9 bases. Looked up from germline, CDR1 is LNHNV and CDR2 is YYDKDF (reference sequence). With 9 bases clipped from V and 2 bases from J, the junction kept 5 bases outside the gene matches. The CDR3 runs to 15 residues.

V and J are TRBV10-3 and TRBJ1-2; TRBD1 is a possible D gene (6 bases). CDR1 ENHRY and CDR2 SYGVKD come from the germline V gene. The length of the CDR3 is 14 residues. V lost 4 bases and J 4 bases, leaving 13 bases between the germline ends. CDR3 bases: TGTGCCATCAGTGGGGGGCAGGGCTCCTATGGCTACACCTTC. As protein: CAISGGQGSYGYTF.

The chain recombines TRBV7-2 with TRBJ2-7; TRBD1 aligns across 8 bases. Germline CDR1 is SGHTA and CDR2 is FQGNSA. V shed 1 base and J 2 bases; nucleotides not matched to a gene: 7. The CDR3 is made up of 16 amino acids. The CDR3 DNA is TGTGCCAGCAGCTTAGGGGCCGGGACAGGAACCTACGAGCAGTACTTC. It is translated as CASSLGAGTGTYEQYF.

This chain links TRBV27 with TRBJ1-4; D is undetermined. The CDR3 sequence is 14 residues long. V was cut by 6 bases and J by 0 bases, with 8 bases left in between. CDR1 and CDR2 (germline): MNHEY, SMNVEV (reference sequence). The CDR3 sequence is CASRQLATNEKLFF. The DNA of the CDR3 is TGTGCCAGCAGGCAGCTCGCAACTAATGAAAAACTGTTTTTT.

The chain has TRBV5-4 and TRBJ2-4; tentatively, D is TRBD1 or TRBD2 (5 bases each). Germline loops: CDR1 SGHNT, CDR2 YYREEE (reference sequence). The germline V and J ends were trimmed by 4 bases and 6 bases, with 14 bases remaining between them. The CDR3 length is 14 residues. In DNA form, the CDR3 reads TGTGCCAGCAGCACAAAGCAGGGACCAAACATTCAGTACTTC. It encodes CASSTKQGPNIQYF.

The V call is TRBV14, the J call TRBJ1-2, with 11 bases lining up with TRBD1. The CDR3 runs to 16 residues. V lost 0 bases and J lost 3; bases outside the gene matches: 3. Germline-derived CDR1 and CDR2 are SGHDN and FVKESK. Here the CDR3 reads CASSQDRGQGDYGYTF. In nucleotides, the CDR3 is TGTGCCAGCAGCCAAGACCGGGGACAGGGGGACTATGGCTACACCTTC.